The 13 T cell receptor beta chains presented below share a single source sample, sequenced in a study of hypomethylating agent response in myelodysplastic syndrome. Using immunoSEQ multiplex PCR, the repertoire was profiled, and TCRdb retains in-frame clones only, with some absent. This sample yields approximately 9,300 clones, of which 83% are seen a single time; around 3.6% belongs to the top ten. Material: bone marrow, obtained before or after starting hypomethylating agent treatment for myelodysplastic syndrome (not recorded which). These receptors were collected from a human donor with myelodysplastic syndrome.

The chain combines TRBV4-2 with TRBJ1-2, with 7 bases lining up with TRBD1. The CDR3 runs to 17 residues. Germline lookup yields CDR1 LGHNA and CDR2 YNFKEQ. After removal of 0 bases from V and 5 bases from J, the junction contained 12 bases not matched to a gene. Here the CDR3 reads CASSQDEGRGLGYGYTF. DNA for the CDR3: TGTGCCAGCAGCCAAGATGAGGGAAGGGGGCTTGGGTATGGCTACACCTTC.

V and J are TRBV5-5 and TRBJ1-1; 8 bases map to TRBD1. This CDR3 is 17 amino acids long. The germline CDR1 and CDR2 sequences are SGHKS and YYEKEE (reference sequence). V shed 2 bases and J 0 bases; nucleotides not matched to a gene: 9. CDR3 bases: TGTGCCAGCAGCTTAAGATCCGGGACAGGAATGAACACTGAAGCTTTCTTT. Translation gives CASSLRSGTGMNTEAFF.

This clone appeared a few times. The chain combines TRBV9 with TRBJ1-1; perhaps TRBD1 as D (6 bases). Germline V CDR1 and CDR2: SGDLS, YYNGEE. V was cut by 0 bases and J by 5 bases, with 17 bases left in between. The CDR3 is made up of 16 amino acids. CDR3 loop: CASSVAAGAHGTEAFF. For the CDR3, the DNA is TGTGCCAGCAGCGTAGCCGCAGGGGCCCACGGGACTGAAGCTTTCTTT. Full variable domain (missing parts from reference TRBV9 and TRBJ1-1): DSGVTQTPKHLITATGQRVTLRCSPRSGDLSVYWYQQSLDQGLQFLIQYYNGEERAKGNILERFSAQQFPDLHSELNLSSLELGDSALYFCASSVAAGAHGTEAFFGQGTRLTVV.

This sequence joins TRBV2 and TRBJ1-6; D is perhaps TRBD1 (5 bases). CDR1 and CDR2 from the germline V gene are SNHLY and FYNNEI. The CDR3 has 17 amino acids. Trimming shortened V by 7 bases and J by 9 bases, and 25 bases separated the two germline ends. The chain's CDR3 is CASTDILRQIQSSPLHF. CDR3 coding DNA: TGTGCCAGCACCGATATACTCCGACAGATCCAATCTTCACCCCTCCACTTT.

The chain employs TRBV11-3 and TRBJ2-2; no clear D gene. The germline gives CDR1 SGHNT, CDR2 YENEEA. Trimming pared 1 base from V and 3 bases from J, leaving 9 bases between. The CDR3 is 15 amino acids. CDR3 nucleotide sequence: TGTGCCAGCAGCTTAGGTCCGGACGACACCGGGGAGCTGTTTTTT. Translating it yields CASSLGPDDTGELFF.

The chain employs TRBV28 and TRBJ1-5, with D tentatively TRBD1 (6 bases). CDR1 is MDHEN, CDR2 SYDVKM, per germline. This CDR3 has 14 amino acids. V dropped 5 bases and J dropped 13 bases, with 21 bases sitting between them. The chain's CDR3 is CASSPRDTYSPQHF. In DNA form, the CDR3 reads TGTGCCAGCAGTCCCCGGGACACCTACTCTCCTCAGCATTTT.

This clone was observed a few times. The chain is built from TRBV7-6 and TRBJ1-3, with D perhaps TRBD1 (6 bases). The CDR3 consists of 14 residues. V lost 3 bases to trimming and J lost 0 bases, with 6 bases between them. The germline gives CDR1 SGHVS, CDR2 FNYEAQ. This CDR3 reads CASSLGASGNTIYF. For the CDR3, the DNA is TGTGCCAGCAGCTTGGGGGCCTCTGGAAACACCATATATTTT.

The chain couples TRBV5-1 to TRBJ1-1, with D unclear. The V end was cut by 3 bases, the J end by 1 base, with 16 bases between. This CDR3 region has 16 residues. Germline values: CDR1 SGHRS, CDR2 YFSETQ. As DNA, the CDR3 is TGCGCCAGCAGCTCGTTCAGCCCTTCTCAGAACACTGAAGCTTTCTTT. Amino acid sequence: CASSSFSPSQNTEAFF.

The J gene is TRBJ1-1, the V gene TRBV27, with unresolved D. The CDR3 has 13 amino acids. Looked up from germline, CDR1 is MNHEY and CDR2 is SMNVEV (reference sequence). Trimming stripped 5 bases from V and 0 bases from J, with 7 bases between. The chain's CDR3 is CASSPWMNTEAFF. In nucleotides, the CDR3 is TGTGCCAGCAGTCCATGGATGAACACTGAAGCTTTCTTT.

The chain uses TRBV4-1 and TRBJ1-3; 7 bases are shared with TRBD1. Germline loops: CDR1 MGHRA, CDR2 YSYEKL. This CDR3 is built from 17 residues. Trimming cost V 4 bases and J 2 bases; bases outside gene matches: 11. In DNA form, the CDR3 reads TGCGCCAGCAGCCCCGGGGGAGGGGGCCAGGCTGGAAACACCATATATTTT. Its protein product is CASSPGGGGQAGNTIYF.

CDR3 loop: CASSTDWIETQYF. CDR3 bases: TGTGCCAGCAGTACGGACTGGATAGAGACCCAGTACTTC. The chain is built from TRBV2 and TRBJ2-5, with D perhaps TRBD2 (5 bases). The germline gives CDR1 SNHLY, CDR2 FYNNEI. Trimming pared 5 bases from V and 4 bases from J, leaving 11 bases between. The CDR3 length is 13 residues.

V and J are TRBV10-1 and TRBJ2-5; no firm D call. V lost 3 bases to trimming and J lost 11 bases, with 16 bases between them. This CDR3 is 13 amino acids long. The germline V gene encodes CDR1 WNHNN and CDR2 SYGVQD (reference sequence). CDR3 in DNA: TGCGCCAGCAGTGACGGCGGCTCTGGAGAGCAGTACTTC. Translation gives CASSDGGSGEQYF.

The chain recombines TRBV28 with TRBJ1-2, with D unresolved. Germline V gene lookup returns CDR1 MDHEN and CDR2 SYDVKM. With 5 bases removed from V and 4 bases from J, the gap between germline ends came to 14 bases. The CDR3 consists of 14 residues. This CDR3 is CASSPPRLGYGYTF. The DNA of the CDR3 is TGTGCCAGCAGTCCCCCGCGTCTGGGCTATGGCTACACCTTC.